Described below is a single T cell receptor (beta chain) sequence and its context. Its antigen is unidentified. The data originate from a study of T cell responses to AZD1222 COVID-19 vaccine. Study context: Pooling was applied to second doses at about 4 or about 12 weeks.

The table came from immunoSEQ multiplex PCR; TCRdb's copy has only in-frame clones and leaves some out. This sample has 100,000 to 150,000 clones, with approximately 90% found just once. V dropped 4 bases and J dropped 0; count of bases not matched to a gene: 14. Germline V gene data show CDR1 as SGHKS and CDR2 as YYEKEE (reference sequence). CDR3 length equals 20 residues. Study-level results: Seropositivity was recorded at baseline in only a handful of AZD1222 recipients. Repertoire collection took place solely once the T cell response had peaked.

This chain uses TRBV5-5 with TRBJ1-6; 9 nucleotides line up with TRBD1. This TCR came from an adult in good health. Sequencing was performed on peripheral blood, taken on day 0 of AZD1222 vaccination. CDR3 bases: TGTGCCAGCAGCCAGGAACCTGGGACAGGGTTCCCCTCCTATAATTCACCCCTCCACTTT. Translation gives CASSQEPGTGFPSYNSPLHF. Using reference TRBV5-5 and TRBJ1-6 for the parts outside the CDR3, the full variable domain is DAGVTQSPTHLIKTRGQQVTLRCSPISGHKSVSWYQQVLGQGPQFIFQYYEKEERGRGNFPDRFSARQFPNYSSELNVNALLLGDSALYLCASSQEPGTGFPSYNSPLHFGNGTRLTVT.